The sample holds a few counts of the clone carrying this TCR beta chain. This record comes from a study of blood T cell repertoires in COVID-19. About the research overall: The United States, Italy and Spain provided the acute and convalescent COVID-19 samples. Sources were T cells, B-cell-depleted T cells, or PBMCs; the material itself was cDNA or gDNA.

CDR3 length equals 16 residues. Trimming at V came to 2 bases and at J to 1 base, leaving 7 bases not matched to a gene. Germline-derived CDR1 and CDR2 are MNHEY and SVGAGI. Source study methods: Amplification of reference gene primers was used by the study to estimate nucleated cell counts. Profiled with immunoSEQ multiplex PCR; TCRdb holds only in-frame clones, not every one. The DNA gave D and trimming, while V, J and clone size come from that table. The sample carries tens of thousands of clones, roughly 80% recorded once. This clonotype was obtained from a woman of 80 years or more with acute or convalescent COVID-19. Sequences were obtained from peripheral blood. The genes are TRBV6-5 and TRBJ1-1, with 7 bases aligning to TRBD1. This CDR3 is CASSYAWGQTNTEAFF. For the CDR3, the DNA is TGTGCCAGCAGTTACGCCTGGGGACAGACGAACACTGAAGCTTTCTTT.